This TCR beta chain was sequenced in a study of immune cell composition in non-small cell lung cancer. The method was immunoSEQ multiplex PCR; TCRdb's version includes in-frame clones alone and lacks a portion of them. The data contain about 2,500 clones, approximately 85% of them singletons. Study-level points and caveats: TIL tumour reactivity correlated with maximal tumour-associated clone frequency in adenocarcinoma. Clones >0.5% enriched in tumour were rarer in adenocarcinoma (about 35%) than squamous (roughly 75%).

Of note for this clone: Its antigen is still unknown.

From germline, CDR1 is SGDLS and CDR2 YYNGEE. The CDR3 has 14 amino acids. V lost 3 bases and J lost 4, with 11 bases in between. The material sequenced was lung tumor tissue. The V and J genes are TRBV9 and TRBJ1-5, with a tentative D call TRBD1 (6 bases). This sequence originates from a human donor with non-small cell lung cancer. In DNA, the CDR3 is TGTGCCAGCAGCGCCACAGGGTTAAATCAGCCCCAGCATTTT. This encodes CASSATGLNQPQHF.